Listed below are T cell receptor beta chains from one sample, sequenced in a study of regulatory T cells in long-lasting Graves disease. MiXCR, applied by TCRdb to the multiplex PCR reads, yields one record per CDR3 protein. In the table there are approximately 560,000 distinct CDR3 sequences, roughly 15% of which are singletons. Another study also made use of these data, one on T cells in Graves' hyperthyroidism and ophthalmopathy.

The sample here was peripheral blood mononuclear cells (PBMCs), taken at new diagnosis, from a patient treated with antithyroid drugs. All receptors come from a young man with Graves disease. The CDR3 runs from the conserved cysteine through the conserved F or W. D genes are given only for firm matches. Part of the rows lack a size; the others show once, few, many or a class for expanded clones.

cdr3_aa,cdr3_nt,j_call,clone_size,d_call,v_call
CASSGQGSTDTQYF,TGTGCCAGCAGTGGACAGGGGAGCACAGATACGCAGTATTTT,TRBJ2-3,many,TRBD1,TRBV2
CSAREVLAKNIQYF,TGCAGTGCTAGAGAGGTCCTAGCCAAAAACATTCAGTACTTC,TRBJ2-4,NA,NA,TRBV20-1
CASSEQGFGRSGETQYF,TGTGCCAGCAGTGAACAGGGGTTTGGGCGGAGTGGGGAGACCCAGTACTTC,TRBJ2-5,many,NA,TRBV6-1
CSVAPGQRYGYTF,TGCAGCGTCGCCCCGGGACAGCGCTATGGCTACACCTTC,TRBJ1-2,NA,TRBD1,TRBV29-1
CASGLVLEGQGFTEAFF,TGTGCTAGTGGTTTGGTACTAGAGGGACAGGGGTTCACTGAAGCTTTCTTT,TRBJ1-1,NA,TRBD1,TRBV12-5
CASSQSAWGFEAFF,TGTGCCAGCAGCCAATCGGCGTGGGGTTTTGAAGCTTTCTTT,TRBJ1-1,few,NA,TRBV16
CASRDRDIETQYF,TGTGCCAGCAGGGACCGGGACATAGAGACCCAGTACTTC,TRBJ2-5,many,NA,TRBV2
CASGQDRKREGLDEQFF,TGCGCCAGCGGCCAAGATCGAAAGCGGGAGGGCCTAGATGAGCAGTTCTTC,TRBJ2-1,few,TRBD2,TRBV4-1
CASSAGLAGVGYEQYF,TGTGCCAGCAGTGCAGGACTAGCGGGAGTAGGGTACGAGCAGTACTTC,TRBJ2-7,many,TRBD2,TRBV27
CSADGTTPNYGYTF,TGCAGTGCTGACGGAACAACCCCTAACTATGGCTACACCTTC,TRBJ1-2,NA,NA,TRBV20-1
CASSLRMLGTNEKLFF,TGTGCCAGCAGTCTACGCATGTTAGGCACTAATGAAAAACTGTTTTTT,TRBJ1-4,many,NA,TRBV12-3/TRBV12-4
CASSPEERGTEKLFF,TGCGCCAGCAGCCCCGAGGAGCGGGGAACTGAAAAACTGTTTTTT,TRBJ1-4,few,NA,TRBV4-1
CASNGYNEQFF,TGCGCCAGCAACGGGTACAATGAGCAGTTCTTC,TRBJ2-1,many,NA,TRBV5-1
CASRRDRDPYNEQFF,TGTGCCAGCAGACGGGACAGAGATCCATACAATGAGCAGTTCTTC,TRBJ2-1,few,TRBD1,TRBV3-1
CASSSTGGVYGGELFF,TGTGCCAGCAGTTCGACAGGGGGCGTGTATGGCGGGGAGCTGTTTTTT,TRBJ2-2,NA,TRBD1,TRBV12-3/TRBV12-4
CASSWGTGAWEQYF,TGTGCCAGCAGTTGGGGGACAGGGGCGTGGGAGCAGTACTTC,TRBJ2-7,few,TRBD1,TRBV27
CASSLASGGGETQYF,TGCGCCAGCAGCTTGGCTAGCGGAGGGGGGGAGACCCAGTACTTC,TRBJ2-5,NA,NA,TRBV5-1
CASSLMEETQYF,TGTGCCAGCAGCTTAATGGAAGAGACCCAGTACTTC,TRBJ2-5,many,NA,TRBV7-9
CASRTSGASYEQYF,TGTGCCAGTAGGACTAGCGGAGCCTCCTACGAGCAGTACTTC,TRBJ2-7,few,TRBD2,TRBV19
CAWSEPGRIQETQYF,TGTGCCTGGAGTGAACCGGGGCGGATACAAGAGACCCAGTACTTC,TRBJ2-5,many,NA,TRBV30
CASSLDRGTKNIQYF,TGTGCCAGCAGCTTAGACCGAGGGACAAAAAACATTCAGTACTTC,TRBJ2-4,NA,NA,TRBV11-2
CASSLVATTTSTDTQYF,TGCGCCAGCAGCTTGGTTGCGACCACAACCAGCACAGATACGCAGTATTTT,TRBJ2-3,few,NA,TRBV5-1
CASSQPPVNEQFF,TGTGCCAGCAGCCAGCCCCCGGTCAATGAGCAGTTCTTC,TRBJ2-1,NA,NA,TRBV4-2
CASSYSGHPATSEQFF,TGTGCCAGCAGTTACTCAGGACACCCGGCGACCAGCGAGCAGTTCTTC,TRBJ2-1,many,NA,TRBV6-9
CASSVGDPRSSPGNTIYF,TGTGCCAGCAGCGTAGGAGACCCCAGAAGCTCCCCTGGAAACACCATATATTTT,TRBJ1-3,NA,NA,TRBV9
CASSPSTGLETQYF,TGTGCCAGCTCACCTTCGACAGGGCTCGAGACCCAGTACTTC,TRBJ2-5,few,TRBD1,TRBV18
CSAGRGETDTQYF,TGCAGTGCTGGCCGGGGGGAAACAGATACGCAGTATTTT,TRBJ2-3,many,TRBD2,TRBV20-1
CASSLRQAPNTEAFF,TGCGCCAGCAGCCTCCGACAGGCCCCGAACACTGAAGCTTTCTTT,TRBJ1-1,many,NA,TRBV5-1
CSASGLAGVSKYEQYF,TGCAGTGCCTCCGGACTAGCGGGAGTTAGTAAGTACGAGCAGTACTTC,TRBJ2-7,few,TRBD2,TRBV20-1
CASSLGGISNQPQHF,TGTGCCAGCAGCTTAGGAGGGATCAGCAATCAGCCCCAGCATTTT,TRBJ1-5,few,NA,TRBV7-2
CASSIGRSGNTIYF,TGTGCCAGTAGTATCGGTCGGTCTGGAAACACCATATATTTT,TRBJ1-3,NA,NA,TRBV19
CASSLSPTSGYYEQYF,TGTGCCAGCAGTTTATCCCCGACTAGCGGCTACTACGAGCAGTACTTC,TRBJ2-7,few,TRBD2,TRBV27
CASSQGQGGFNEQFF,TGTGCCAGCAGCCAGGGACAGGGGGGATTCAATGAGCAGTTCTTC,TRBJ2-1,NA,TRBD1,TRBV14
CASSLLGQDFEQFF,TGTGCCAGCAGCTTACTCGGACAGGACTTCGAGCAGTTCTTC,TRBJ2-1,NA,TRBD1,TRBV7-9
CASSPGGGDYGYTF,TGCGCCAGCAGCCCCGGAGGGGGCGACTATGGCTACACCTTC,TRBJ1-2,few,TRBD1,TRBV5-1
CSARTGTEFYEQYF,TGCAGTGCTAGAACTGGGACAGAATTCTACGAGCAGTACTTC,TRBJ2-7,few,TRBD1,TRBV20-1
CASSTGTLNNEQFF,TGTGCCAGTAGTACCGGGACTTTGAACAATGAGCAGTTCTTC,TRBJ2-1,many,NA,TRBV19
CASSLRPGDINSGNTIYF,TGTGCCAGCAGCCTGCGTCCCGGGGACATAAATTCTGGAAACACCATATATTTT,TRBJ1-3,NA,NA,TRBV5-5
CASMGTGSYNEQFF,TGTGCCAGCATGGGGACAGGCTCCTACAATGAGCAGTTCTTC,TRBJ2-1,many,TRBD1,TRBV2
CAGSPWDSTEAFF,TGTGCCGGCAGCCCTTGGGACAGCACTGAAGCTTTCTTT,TRBJ1-1,NA,TRBD1,TRBV3-1
CASSLAVGGSPLHF,TGTGCCAGCAGCTTAGCGGTCGGCGGTTCACCCCTCCACTTT,TRBJ1-6,few,NA,TRBV7-2
CASSDRTGGIGNEQFF,TGTGCCAGCAGCGACAGGACAGGGGGCATCGGGAATGAGCAGTTCTTC,TRBJ2-1,NA,TRBD1,TRBV6-2/TRBV6-3
CASSPQQGNTIYF,TGCGCCAGCAGCCCACAACAGGGGAACACCATATATTTT,TRBJ1-3,NA,TRBD1,TRBV4-1
CASSLSETNEQFF,TGTGCCAGCAGTTTATCTGAAACCAATGAGCAGTTCTTC,TRBJ2-1,many,NA,TRBV27
CASSEEGSGRASTDTQYF,TGTGCCAGCAGTGAAGAGGGGAGCGGGAGGGCCAGCACAGATACGCAGTATTTT,TRBJ2-3,many,TRBD2,TRBV6-1